The entry that follows covers one T cell receptor (beta chain) sequence. What it recognizes is unknown. This record belongs to a study of cytomegalovirus exposure and HLA in healthy donors. Study-wide context: An earlier analysis identified 110 million or so unique TCR beta sequences in 150 million to 200 million T cells.

Points from the study as a whole: One variant, a missense change in DCLRE1C, was linked in a later analysis to TCR beta V- and J-gene trimming. It was likely that a cluster of highly shared sequence variants was a sequencing artifact. In an earlier analysis, in roughly 580 donors, most V segments appeared productive either ~87% or ~30% of the time.

PCR was performed using 60 Vbeta and 13 Jbeta primers. Measured with immunoSEQ multiplex PCR; TCRdb has only the in-frame clones, and not every one. The data contain more than 90,000 clones, roughly 70% of them singletons. The ends were cut back, 6 bases at V and 0 bases at J, with 8 bases in the middle. This CDR3 has 14 residues. Looked up from germline, CDR1 is MDHEN and CDR2 is SYDVKM. The chain employs TRBV28 and TRBJ1-4; D gene unclear. The sequence derives from a woman between 50 and 59 years old in good health and CMV-seropositive. Sequenced material: PBMCs. The DNA for the CDR3 is TGTGCCAGCAGGCGGGTTGCAACTAATGAAAAACTGTTTTTT. This codes for CASRRVATNEKLFF. Based on the CDR3 plus reference TRBV28 and TRBJ1-4, the full variable domain is DVKVTQSSRYLVKRTGEKVFLECVQDMDHENMFWYRQDPGLGLRLIYFSYDVKMKEKGDIPEGYSVSREKKERFSLILESASTNQTSMYLCASRRVATNEKLFFGSGTQLSVL.